The clone carrying this T cell receptor (beta chain) was found once. Its antigen remains unidentified. The data derive from a study of T cell responses to AZD1222 COVID-19 vaccine. Broader study findings: Among the donors, most were white British and more were female, and clonal diversity was possibly underestimated. Spike-specific TCR breadth and depth both grew after two AZD1222 doses. Repertoires were obtained only post-peak T cell response.

Clones were read by immunoSEQ multiplex PCR, and TCRdb kept only the in-frame ones, dropping some. The table includes fewer than 120,000 clones, more than 90% detected once. The CDR3 length is 16 residues. The V end lost 3 bases, the J end lost 0 bases, and 14 bases lay between the germline ends. Germline V CDR1 and CDR2: MDHEN, SYDVKM. The genes are TRBV28 and TRBJ1-1, with TRBD1 as a possible D gene (6 bases). This TCR was sampled from an adult who received the AZD1222 COVID-19 vaccine. Sequenced here: peripheral blood, sampled 28 days after the second AZD1222 dose. This chain's CDR3 is CASSFIARGMNTEAFF. Here the CDR3 DNA reads TGTGCCAGCAGTTTTATAGCAAGGGGGATGAACACTGAAGCTTTCTTT.